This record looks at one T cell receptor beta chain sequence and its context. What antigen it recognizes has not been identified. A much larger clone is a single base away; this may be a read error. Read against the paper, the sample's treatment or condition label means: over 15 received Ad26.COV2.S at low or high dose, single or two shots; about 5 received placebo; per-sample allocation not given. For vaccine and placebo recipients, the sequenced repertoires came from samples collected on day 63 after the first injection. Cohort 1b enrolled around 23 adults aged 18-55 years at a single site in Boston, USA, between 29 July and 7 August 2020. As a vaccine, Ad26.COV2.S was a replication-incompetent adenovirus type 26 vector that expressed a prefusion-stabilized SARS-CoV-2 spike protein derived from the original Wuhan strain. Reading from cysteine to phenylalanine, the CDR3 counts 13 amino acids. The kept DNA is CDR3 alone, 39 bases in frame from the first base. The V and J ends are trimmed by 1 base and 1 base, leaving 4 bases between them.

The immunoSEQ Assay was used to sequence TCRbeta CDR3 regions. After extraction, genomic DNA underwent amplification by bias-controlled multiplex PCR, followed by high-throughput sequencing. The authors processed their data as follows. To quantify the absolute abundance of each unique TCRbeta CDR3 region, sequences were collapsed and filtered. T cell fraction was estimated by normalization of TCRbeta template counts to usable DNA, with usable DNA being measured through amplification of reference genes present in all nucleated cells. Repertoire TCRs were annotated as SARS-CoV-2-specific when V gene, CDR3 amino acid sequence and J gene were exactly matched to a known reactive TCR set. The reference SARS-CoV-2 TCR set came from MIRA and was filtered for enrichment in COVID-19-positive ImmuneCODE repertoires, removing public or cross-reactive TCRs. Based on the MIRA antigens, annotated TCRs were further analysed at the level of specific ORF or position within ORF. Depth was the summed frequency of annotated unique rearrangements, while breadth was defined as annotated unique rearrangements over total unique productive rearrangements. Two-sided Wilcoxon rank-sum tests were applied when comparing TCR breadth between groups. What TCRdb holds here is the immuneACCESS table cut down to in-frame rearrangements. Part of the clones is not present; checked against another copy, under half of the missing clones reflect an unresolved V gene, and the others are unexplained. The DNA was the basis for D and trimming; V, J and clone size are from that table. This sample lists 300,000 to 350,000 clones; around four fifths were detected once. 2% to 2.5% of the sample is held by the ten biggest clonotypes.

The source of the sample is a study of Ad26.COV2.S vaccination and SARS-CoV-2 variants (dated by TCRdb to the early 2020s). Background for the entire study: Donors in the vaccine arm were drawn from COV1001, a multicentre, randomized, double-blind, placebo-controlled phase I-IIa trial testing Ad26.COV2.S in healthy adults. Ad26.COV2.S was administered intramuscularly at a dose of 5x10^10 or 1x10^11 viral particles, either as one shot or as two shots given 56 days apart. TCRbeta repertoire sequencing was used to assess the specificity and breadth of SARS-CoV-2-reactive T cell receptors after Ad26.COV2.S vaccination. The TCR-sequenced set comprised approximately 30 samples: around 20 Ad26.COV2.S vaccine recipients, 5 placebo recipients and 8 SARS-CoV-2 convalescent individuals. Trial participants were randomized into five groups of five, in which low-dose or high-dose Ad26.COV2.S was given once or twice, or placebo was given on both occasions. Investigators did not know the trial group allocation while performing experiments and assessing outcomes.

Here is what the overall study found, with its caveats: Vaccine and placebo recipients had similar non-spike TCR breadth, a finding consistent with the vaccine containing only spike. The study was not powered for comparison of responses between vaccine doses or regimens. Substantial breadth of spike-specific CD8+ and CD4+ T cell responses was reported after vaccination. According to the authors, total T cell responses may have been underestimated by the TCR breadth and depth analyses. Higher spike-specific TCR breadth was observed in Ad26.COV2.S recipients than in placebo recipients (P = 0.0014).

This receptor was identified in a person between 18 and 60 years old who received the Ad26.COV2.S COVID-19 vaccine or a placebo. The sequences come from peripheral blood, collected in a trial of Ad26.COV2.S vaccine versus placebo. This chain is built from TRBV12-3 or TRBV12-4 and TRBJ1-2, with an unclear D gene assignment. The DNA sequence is TGTGCCAGCAGTTTAGTGATTAACTATGGCTACACCTTC. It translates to CASSLVINYGYTF.